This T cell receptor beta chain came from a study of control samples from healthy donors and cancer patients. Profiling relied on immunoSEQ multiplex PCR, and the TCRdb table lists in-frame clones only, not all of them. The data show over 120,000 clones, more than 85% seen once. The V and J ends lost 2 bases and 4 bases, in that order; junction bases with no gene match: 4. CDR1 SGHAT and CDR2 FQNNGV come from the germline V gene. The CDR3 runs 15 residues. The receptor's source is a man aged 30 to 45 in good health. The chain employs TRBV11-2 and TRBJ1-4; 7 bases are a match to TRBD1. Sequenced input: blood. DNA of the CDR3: TGTGCCAGCAGCTTACGGACAGGCCATAATGAAAAACTGTTTTTT. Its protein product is CASSLRTGHNEKLFF. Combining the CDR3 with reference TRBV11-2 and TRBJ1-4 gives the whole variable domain EAGVAQSPRYKIIEKRQSVAFWCNPISGHATLYWYQQILGQGPKLLIQFQNNGVVDDSQLPKDRFSAERLKGVDSTLKIQPAKLEDSAVYLCASSLRTGHNEKLFFGSGTQLSVL.